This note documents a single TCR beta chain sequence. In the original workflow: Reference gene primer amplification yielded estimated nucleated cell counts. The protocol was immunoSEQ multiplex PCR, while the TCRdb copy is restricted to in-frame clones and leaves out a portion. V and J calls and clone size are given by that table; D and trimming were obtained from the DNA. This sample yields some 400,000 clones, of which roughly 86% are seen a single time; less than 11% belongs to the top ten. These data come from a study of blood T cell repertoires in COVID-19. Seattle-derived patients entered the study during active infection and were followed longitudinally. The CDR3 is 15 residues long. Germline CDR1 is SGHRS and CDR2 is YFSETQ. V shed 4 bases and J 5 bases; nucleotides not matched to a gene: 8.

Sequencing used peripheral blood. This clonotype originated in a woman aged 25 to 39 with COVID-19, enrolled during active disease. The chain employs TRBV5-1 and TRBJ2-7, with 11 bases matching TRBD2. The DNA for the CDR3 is TGCGCCAGCAGCCCAACTAGCGGGAGTGGCCACGAGCAGTACTTC. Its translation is CASSPTSGSGHEQYF. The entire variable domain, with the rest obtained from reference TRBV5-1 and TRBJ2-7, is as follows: KAGVTQTPRYLIKTRGQQVTLSCSPISGHRSVSWYQQTPGQGLQFLFEYFSETQRNKGNFPGRFSGRQFSNSRSEMNVSTLELGDSALYLCASSPTSGSGHEQYFGPGTRLTVT.